A selection of T cell receptor beta chains follows, all from one sample in a study of spatial heterogeneity in lung cancer. TCRdb fed the 5' RACE reads into MiXCR, producing one record per CDR3 protein. The sample lists under 7,500 distinct CDR3 sequences, roughly 13% seen once, with roughly 10% in the top ten. This specimen was lung tumor tissue, taken at surgery. Source of these receptors: a female donor with early-stage non-small cell lung cancer. CDR3s leave out the opening cysteine and the closing phenylalanine or tryptophan. Expanded clones are given a class, and other clones once, few, many or no size at all.

CDR3	size	V	J
ASSESRVEQF	.	TRBV10-2	TRBJ2-1
SARGVTGFTYNSPLH	many	TRBV20-1	TRBJ1-6
ASSNPTGAGTQY	many	TRBV7-8	TRBJ2-5
ATSRTGRSYNEQF	medium-sized	TRBV15	TRBJ2-1
ASSLQGTGNTIY	many	TRBV28	TRBJ1-3
ASSLGTDSPLH	.	TRBV28	TRBJ1-6
ASTPYSTVGTEAF	.	TRBV3-1	TRBJ1-1
ASSQETSGGINIQY	many	TRBV3-2	TRBJ2-4
ASSQEALSELAPQETQY	medium-sized	TRBV3-1	TRBJ2-5
SARDFQGSGNTIY	many	TRBV20-1	TRBJ1-3
ASSFSVWVLT	once	TRBV7-9	TRBJ2-6
ASSLEAGGGTEAF	medium-sized	TRBV7-2	TRBJ1-1
ASKRDPTDTQY	many	TRBV2	TRBJ2-3
ASYSQAGRREQY	many	TRBV6-5	TRBJ2-7
ASSSPGAGNTIY	many	TRBV11-2	TRBJ1-3
ASSEGLYTDTQY	medium-sized	TRBV2	TRBJ2-3
ASRRANTGELF	medium-sized	TRBV4-2	TRBJ2-2
ASSDARRTRVSTGELF	medium-sized	TRBV7-9	TRBJ2-2
ASSPRQGTEAF	many	TRBV7-9	TRBJ1-1
ATSRAPAGGSYNEQF	many	TRBV15	TRBJ2-1
ASSLTGPVRGYT	many	TRBV5-1	TRBJ1-2
ASTEYNEQF	.	TRBV6-1	TRBJ2-1
ASVVDTQY	many	TRBV5-1	TRBJ2-3
ASSLWRGLTDGAGAF	medium-sized	TRBV28	TRBJ1-1
AISERRETIQPYEQY	medium-sized	TRBV10-3	TRBJ2-7
ASRPGGAWDTEAF	medium-sized	TRBV12-3/TRBV12-4	TRBJ1-1
ASSLGPNNYGYT	.	TRBV13	TRBJ1-2
AIGASYEQY	once	TRBV10-3	TRBJ2-7
SVRGVEETQY	few	TRBV29-1	TRBJ2-5
ASSQERESFEGWSTDTQY	.	TRBV7-9	TRBJ2-3
ASSASEGGEQY	many	TRBV6-4	TRBJ2-7
SVGPNAGELF	.	TRBV29-1	TRBJ2-2
ASSFPGLGPHEQY	many	TRBV5-6	TRBJ2-7
ASSFGGGEGKTQY	many	TRBV28	TRBJ2-5
ASSWSSSYEQY	many	TRBV5-6	TRBJ2-7